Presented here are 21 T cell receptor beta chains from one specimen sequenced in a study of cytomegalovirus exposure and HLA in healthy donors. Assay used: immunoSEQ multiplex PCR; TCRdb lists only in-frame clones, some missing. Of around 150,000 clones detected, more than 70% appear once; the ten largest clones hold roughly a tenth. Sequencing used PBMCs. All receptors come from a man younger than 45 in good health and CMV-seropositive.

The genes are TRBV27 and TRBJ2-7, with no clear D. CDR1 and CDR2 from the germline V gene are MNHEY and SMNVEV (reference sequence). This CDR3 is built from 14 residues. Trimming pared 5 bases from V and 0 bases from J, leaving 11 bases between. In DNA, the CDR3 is TGTGCCAGCAGTCCCCGGGTCGTCTCCTACGAGCAGTACTTC. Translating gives CASSPRVVSYEQYF.

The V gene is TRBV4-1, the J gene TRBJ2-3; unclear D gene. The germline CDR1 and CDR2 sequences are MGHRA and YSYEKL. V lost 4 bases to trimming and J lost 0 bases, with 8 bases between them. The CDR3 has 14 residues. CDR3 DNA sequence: TGCGCCAGCAGCCTAGTCAAAAGCACAGATACGCAGTATTTT. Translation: CASSLVKSTDTQYF.

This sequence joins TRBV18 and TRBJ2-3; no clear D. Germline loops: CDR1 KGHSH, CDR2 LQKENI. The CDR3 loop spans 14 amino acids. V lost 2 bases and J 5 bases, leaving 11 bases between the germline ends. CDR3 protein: CASSPVTEEDTQYF. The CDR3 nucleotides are TGTGCCAGCTCACCAGTGACCGAGGAAGATACGCAGTATTTT.

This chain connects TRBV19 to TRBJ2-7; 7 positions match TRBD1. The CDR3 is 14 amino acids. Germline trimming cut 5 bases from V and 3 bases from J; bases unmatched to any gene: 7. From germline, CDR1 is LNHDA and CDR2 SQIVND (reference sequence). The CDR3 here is CASSPQTGLYEQYF. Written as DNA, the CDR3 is TGTGCCAGTAGTCCCCAGACAGGGCTCTACGAGCAGTACTTC.

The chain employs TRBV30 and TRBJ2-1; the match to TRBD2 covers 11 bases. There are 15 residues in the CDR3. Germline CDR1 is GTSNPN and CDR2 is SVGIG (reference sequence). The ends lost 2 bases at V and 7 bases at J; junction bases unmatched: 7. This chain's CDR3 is CAWSNKGLADNEQFF. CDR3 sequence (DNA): TGTGCCTGGAGTAATAAGGGACTAGCGGATAATGAGCAGTTCTTC.

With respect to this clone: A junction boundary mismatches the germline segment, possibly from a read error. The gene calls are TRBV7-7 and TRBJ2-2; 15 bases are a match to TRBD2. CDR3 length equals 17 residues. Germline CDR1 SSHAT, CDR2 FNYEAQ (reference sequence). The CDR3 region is CASSLGLAGGPTGELFF. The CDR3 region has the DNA TGTGCTAGCAGCCTGGGACTAGCGGGAGGACCCACCGGGGAGCTGTTTTTT.

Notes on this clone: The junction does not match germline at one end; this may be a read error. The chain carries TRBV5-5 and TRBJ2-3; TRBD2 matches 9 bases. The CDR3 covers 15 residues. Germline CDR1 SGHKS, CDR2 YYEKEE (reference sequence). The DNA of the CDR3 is TGTGCCAGCAGCTTCGGTAGCGGGAGCAGAGATACGCAGTATTTT. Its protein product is CASSFGSGSRDTQYF.

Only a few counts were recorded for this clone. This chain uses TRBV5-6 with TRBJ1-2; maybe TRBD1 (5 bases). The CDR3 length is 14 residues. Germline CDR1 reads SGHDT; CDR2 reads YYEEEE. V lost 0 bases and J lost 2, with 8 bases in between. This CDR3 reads CASSLVGENYGYTF. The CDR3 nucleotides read TGTGCCAGCAGCTTGGTAGGGGAAAACTATGGCTACACCTTC.

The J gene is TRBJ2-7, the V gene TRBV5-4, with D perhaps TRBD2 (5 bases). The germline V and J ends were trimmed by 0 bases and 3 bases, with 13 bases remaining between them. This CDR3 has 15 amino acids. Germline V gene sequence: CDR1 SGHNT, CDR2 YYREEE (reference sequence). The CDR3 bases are TGTGCCAGCAGCTTGGGGGTAGCGAGCAACTACGAGCAGTACTTC. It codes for CASSLGVASNYEQYF. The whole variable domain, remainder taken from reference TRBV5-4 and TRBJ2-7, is ETGVTQSPTHLIKTRGQQVTLRCSSQSGHNTVSWYQQALGQGPQFIFQYYREEENGRGNFPPRFSGLQFPNYSSELNVNALELDDSALYLCASSLGVASNYEQYFGPGTRLTVT.

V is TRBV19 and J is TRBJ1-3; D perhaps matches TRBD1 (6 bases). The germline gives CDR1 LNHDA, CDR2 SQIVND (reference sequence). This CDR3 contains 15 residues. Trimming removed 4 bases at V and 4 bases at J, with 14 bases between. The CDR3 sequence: CASSKTSGQGNTIYF. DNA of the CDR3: TGTGCCAGTAGTAAAACATCGGGACAAGGAAACACCATATATTTT.

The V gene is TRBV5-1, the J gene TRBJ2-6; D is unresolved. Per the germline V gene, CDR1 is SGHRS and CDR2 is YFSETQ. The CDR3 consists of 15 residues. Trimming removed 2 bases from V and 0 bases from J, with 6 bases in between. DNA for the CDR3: TGCGCCAGCAGCTTCGGTCGCTCTGGGGCCAACGTCCTGACTTTC. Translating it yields CASSFGRSGANVLTF.

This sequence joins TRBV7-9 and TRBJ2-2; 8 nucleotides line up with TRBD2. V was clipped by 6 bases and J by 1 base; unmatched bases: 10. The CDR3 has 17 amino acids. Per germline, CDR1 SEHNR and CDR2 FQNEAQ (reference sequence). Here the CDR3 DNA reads TGTGCCAGCAGTCAACTCTTTACTAGCGGGAACACCGGGGAGCTGTTTTTT. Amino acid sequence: CASSQLFTSGNTGELFF.

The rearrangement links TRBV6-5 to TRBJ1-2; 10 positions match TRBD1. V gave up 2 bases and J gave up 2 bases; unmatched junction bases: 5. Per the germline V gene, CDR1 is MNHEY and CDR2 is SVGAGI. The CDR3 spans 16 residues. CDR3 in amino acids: CASSYVRTGGNYGYTF. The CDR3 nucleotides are TGTGCCAGCAGTTACGTTAGGACAGGGGGGAACTATGGCTACACCTTC.

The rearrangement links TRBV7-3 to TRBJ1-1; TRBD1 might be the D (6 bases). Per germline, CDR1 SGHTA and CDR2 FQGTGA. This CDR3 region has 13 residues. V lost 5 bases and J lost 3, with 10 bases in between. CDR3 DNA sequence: TGTGCCAGCAGCGCCCACAGGGACACTGAAGCTTTCTTT. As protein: CASSAHRDTEAFF.

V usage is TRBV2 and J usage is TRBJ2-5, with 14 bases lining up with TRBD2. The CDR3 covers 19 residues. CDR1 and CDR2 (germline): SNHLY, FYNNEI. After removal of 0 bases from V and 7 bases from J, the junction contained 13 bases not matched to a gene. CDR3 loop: CASSEALLGTSGGIGTQYF. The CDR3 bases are TGTGCCAGCAGTGAAGCGCTTCTCGGGACTAGCGGGGGAATCGGGACCCAGTACTTC. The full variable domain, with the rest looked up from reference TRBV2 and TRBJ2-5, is EPEVTQTPSHQVTQMGQEVILRCVPISNHLYFYWYRQILGQKVEFLVSFYNNEISEKSEIFDDQFSVERPDGSNFTLKIRSTKLEDSAMYFCASSEALLGTSGGIGTQYFGPGTRLLVL.

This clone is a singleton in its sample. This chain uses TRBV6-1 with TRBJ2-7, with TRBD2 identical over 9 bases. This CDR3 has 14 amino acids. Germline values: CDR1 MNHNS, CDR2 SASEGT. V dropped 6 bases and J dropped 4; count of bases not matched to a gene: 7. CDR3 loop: CASSTGTSSYEQYF. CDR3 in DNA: TGTGCCAGCAGCACCGGGACTAGCTCATACGAGCAGTACTTC.

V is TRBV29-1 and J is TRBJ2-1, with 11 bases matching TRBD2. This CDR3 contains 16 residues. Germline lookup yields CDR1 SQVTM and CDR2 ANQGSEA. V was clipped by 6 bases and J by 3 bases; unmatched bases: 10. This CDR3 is CSVKRLAGNLYNEQFF. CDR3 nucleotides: TGCAGCGTAAAACGACTAGCGGGGAACCTCTACAATGAGCAGTTCTTC.

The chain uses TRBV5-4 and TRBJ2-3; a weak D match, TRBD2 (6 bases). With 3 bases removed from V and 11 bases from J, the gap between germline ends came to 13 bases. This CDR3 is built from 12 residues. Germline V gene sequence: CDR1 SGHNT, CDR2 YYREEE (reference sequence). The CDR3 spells CASSYAGTRQYF. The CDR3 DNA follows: TGTGCCAGCAGCTACGCCGGGACTCGGCAGTATTTT.

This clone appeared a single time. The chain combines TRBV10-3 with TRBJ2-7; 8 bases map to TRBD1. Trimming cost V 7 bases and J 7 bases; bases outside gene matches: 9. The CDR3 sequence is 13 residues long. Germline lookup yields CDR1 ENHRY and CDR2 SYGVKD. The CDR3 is CAITRTGTGEQYF. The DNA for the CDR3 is TGTGCCATCACCCGGACAGGGACGGGAGAGCAGTACTTC.

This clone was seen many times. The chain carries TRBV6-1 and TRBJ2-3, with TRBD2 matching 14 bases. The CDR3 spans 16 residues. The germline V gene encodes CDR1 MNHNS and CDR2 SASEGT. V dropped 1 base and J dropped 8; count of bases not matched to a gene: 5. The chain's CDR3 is CASSEGLAGGLGTQYF. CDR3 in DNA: TGTGCCAGCAGTGAAGGACTAGCGGGAGGGCTTGGTACGCAGTATTTT.

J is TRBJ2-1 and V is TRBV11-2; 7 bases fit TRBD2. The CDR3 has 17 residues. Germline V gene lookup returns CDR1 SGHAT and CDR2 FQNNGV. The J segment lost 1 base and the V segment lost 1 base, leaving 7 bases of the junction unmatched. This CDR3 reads CASSLVGGSGSYNEQFF. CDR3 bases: TGTGCCAGCAGCTTAGTCGGCGGGAGCGGTTCCTACAATGAGCAGTTCTTC. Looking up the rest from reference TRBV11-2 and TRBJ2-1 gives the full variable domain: EAGVAQSPRYKIIEKRQSVAFWCNPISGHATLYWYQQILGQGPKLLIQFQNNGVVDDSQLPKDRFSAERLKGVDSTLKIQPAKLEDSAVYLCASSLVGGSGSYNEQFFGPGTRLTVL.